Shown below are 23 T cell receptor beta chains from a single sample sequenced in a study of OX40 agonist ivuxolimab in advanced cancers. Some clones are missing from TCRdb's copy, which holds only in-frame ones; the method was immunoSEQ multiplex PCR. The sample yields tens of thousands of clones, more than 80% seen once. Sequencing used CD4+ or CD8+ T cells sorted from blood, obtained in a trial of the OX40 agonist ivuxolimab. These receptors were collected from an adult with an advanced solid tumor such as melanoma, head and neck, liver or kidney cancer.

This chain joins TRBV7-2 and TRBJ2-2; TRBD1 agrees at 7 bases. Germline V lookup: CDR1 SGHTA, CDR2 FQGNSA. J was trimmed by 6 bases and V by 5 bases; bases with no gene match: 9. The CDR3 spans 15 residues. CDR3 sequence (DNA): TGTGCCAGCAGCGAATCGGGACAGTCGTCCGGGGAGCTGTTTTTT. Amino acid sequence: CASSESGQSSGELFF.

This clone appeared a single time. The sample has other DNA sequences that encode this CDR3 too. This chain links TRBV28 with TRBJ1-2, with a weak D call TRBD1 (5 bases). The CDR3 has 16 residues. Trimming left V 4 bases short and J 8 bases short, with 23 bases between. Germline loops: CDR1 MDHEN, CDR2 SYDVKM. CDR3 region: CASSSPSEGETRGYTF. In nucleotides, the CDR3 is TGTGCCAGCAGTTCCCCTTCTGAAGGGGAGACGAGGGGCTACACCTTC.

The table lists this clone with a few counts. The V gene is TRBV29-1, the J gene TRBJ2-5, with TRBD1 as a possible D gene (7 bases). The CDR3 length is 13 residues. Trimming left V 5 bases short and J 5 bases short, with 15 bases between. Germline lookup yields CDR1 SQVTM and CDR2 ANQGSEA. CDR3 DNA: TGCAGCGTTCTGGAGGGGGCGAAGGAGACCCAGTACTTC. Residues: CSVLEGAKETQYF.

The chain employs TRBV5-4 and TRBJ2-6; possible D gene TRBD1, 6 bases. With 4 bases removed from V and 4 bases from J, the gap between germline ends came to 15 bases. This CDR3 contains 16 residues. Looked up from germline, CDR1 is SGHNT and CDR2 is YYREEE (reference sequence). CDR3 DNA sequence: TGTGCCAGCAGCCCCCCAGGGGCGACCGGGGCCAACGTCCTGACTTTC. It is translated as CASSPPGATGANVLTF. The variable domain in full, with the rest retrieved from reference TRBV5-4 and TRBJ2-6, is ETGVTQSPTHLIKTRGQQVTLRCSSQSGHNTVSWYQQALGQGPQFIFQYYREEENGRGNFPPRFSGLQFPNYSSELNVNALELDDSALYLCASSPPGATGANVLTFGAGSRLTVL.

The chain carries TRBV18 and TRBJ1-1, with D possibly being TRBD1 (6 bases). Deletions cut 3 bases from V and 1 base from J, with 12 bases between. The CDR3 covers 15 residues. Germline V CDR1 and CDR2: KGHSH, LQKENI. The CDR3: CASSPRTEPNTEAFF. In DNA, the CDR3 is TGTGCCAGCTCACCTCGGACAGAACCGAACACTGAAGCTTTCTTT.

This sequence joins TRBV30 and TRBJ2-3; D is tentatively TRBD1 or TRBD2 (5 bases each). This CDR3 comprises 10 residues. Between the trimmed V and J ends, which lost 3 bases and 9 bases, there was a span of 7 bases. Germline V lookup: CDR1 GTSNPN, CDR2 SVGIG (reference sequence). The CDR3 sequence is CAWSGDTQYF. The CDR3, as DNA: TGTGCCTGGAGCGGGGACACGCAGTATTTT.

This clone showed up just a few times. This chain connects TRBV6-6 to TRBJ2-5, with 10 bases matching TRBD1. Germline V gene lookup returns CDR1 MNHNY and CDR2 SVGAGI (reference sequence). With 2 bases clipped from V and 9 bases from J, the junction kept 6 bases outside the gene matches. The CDR3 runs to 14 residues. The CDR3 sequence: CASSYGTGVRPQYF. Written as DNA, the CDR3 is TGTGCCAGCAGTTACGGGACAGGGGTGAGACCCCAGTACTTC.

This chain connects TRBV11-2 to TRBJ1-2; D is ambiguous. CDR1 SGHAT and CDR2 FQNNGV come from the germline V gene. This CDR3 has 12 residues. Trimming stripped 3 bases from V and 4 bases from J, with 6 bases between. The CDR3 spells CASSFDAYGYTF. CDR3 in DNA: TGTGCCAGCAGCTTTGATGCCTATGGCTACACCTTC.

This clone has only a few counts. The rearrangement links TRBV6-5 to TRBJ1-1; D gene unclear. V gave up 8 bases and J gave up 0 bases, with 7 bases separating them. Germline loops: CDR1 MNHEY, CDR2 SVGAGI. CDR3 length equals 12 residues. DNA of the CDR3: TGTGCCAGCGAGGACCTGAACACTGAAGCTTTCTTT. It specifies CASEDLNTEAFF.

This clone was detected a few times. DNA of the CDR3: TGTGCCAGCACCTTAGGAAATAAGGCTTTCTTT. It is translated as CASTLGNKAFF. The chain carries TRBV28 and TRBJ1-1; D unclear. The V end lost 7 bases, the J end lost 11 bases, and 14 bases lay between the germline ends. The CDR3 has 11 residues. CDR1 and CDR2 from the germline V gene are MDHEN and SYDVKM.

The chain uses TRBV7-3 and TRBJ1-2, with D unresolved. Trimming took 5 bases from V and 4 from J, leaving 8 bases between them. CDR1 and CDR2 (germline): SGHTA, FQGTGA. The CDR3 spans 12 residues. The CDR3 sequence: CASSAEGYGYTF. CDR3 nucleotides: TGTGCCAGCAGCGCCGAGGGCTATGGCTACACCTTC.

The sample holds a few counts of this clone. V gene TRBV11-2 combines with J gene TRBJ1-4; weak D call: TRBD1 (6 bases). V was shortened by 6 bases and J by 2 bases, with 16 bases between the two germline ends. CDR1 and CDR2 from the germline V gene are SGHAT and FQNNGV. The CDR3 is 16 amino acids. CDR3 amino acids: CASSDGGGATNEKLFF. The CDR3, as DNA: TGTGCCAGCAGTGACGGGGGGGGCGCGACTAATGAAAAACTGTTTTTT.

This clone was seen a handful of times. The chain links TRBV7-7 to TRBJ2-5, with 9 bases identical to TRBD1. Trimming took 1 base from V and 5 from J; bases not matched to a gene: 5. The CDR3 runs 15 residues. Germline assignment: CDR1 SSHAT and CDR2 FNYEAQ (reference sequence). The CDR3 protein is CASSLGWDRVETQYF. CDR3 DNA sequence: TGTGCCAGCAGCTTAGGGTGGGACAGGGTGGAGACCCAGTACTTC.

The chain employs TRBV7-9 and TRBJ1-4, with D hard to call. The germline V gene has CDR1 SEHNR and CDR2 FQNEAQ (reference sequence). The CDR3 covers 15 residues. Trimming took 6 bases from V and 8 from J, leaving 19 bases between them. Here the CDR3 DNA reads TGTGCCAGCAGTCCACAGCTGATAATGGAGGAAAAACTGTTTTTT. Protein sequence: CASSPQLIMEEKLFF. Full variable domain (outside the CDR3, taken from reference TRBV7-9 and TRBJ1-4): DTGVSQNPRHKITKRGQNVTFRCDPISEHNRLYWYRQTLGQGPEFLTYFQNEAQLEKSRLLSDRFSAERPKGSFSTLEIQRTEQGDSAMYLCASSPQLIMEEKLFFGSGTQLSVL.

The chain is built from TRBV2 and TRBJ2-2, with TRBD1 matching 10 bases. V trimming: 11 bases; J trimming: 4 bases; junction bases outside the gene matches: 7. Germline-derived CDR1 and CDR2 are SNHLY and FYNNEI. The CDR3 covers 14 residues. The chain's CDR3 is CAGAGTGVTGELFF. For the CDR3, the DNA is TGTGCCGGCGCGGGGACAGGGGTCACCGGGGAGCTGTTTTTT.

The gene calls are TRBV10-3 and TRBJ2-7, with 8 bases that match TRBD1. The CDR3 runs 15 residues. V shed 3 bases and J 5 bases; nucleotides not matched to a gene: 9. Germline V CDR1 and CDR2: ENHRY, SYGVKD. The CDR3 nucleotides read TGTGCCATCAGTGAATTGGACAGGGAAACTAACGAGCAGTACTTC. As protein: CAISELDRETNEQYF.

This CDR3 reads CASKTSMNTEAFF. CDR3 DNA sequence: TGTGCCAGCAAGACCTCAATGAACACTGAAGCTTTCTTT. This chain joins TRBV6-5 and TRBJ1-1, with unresolved D. Trimming pared 7 bases from V and 0 bases from J, leaving 9 bases between. The CDR3 contains 13 residues. Germline-derived CDR1 and CDR2 are MNHEY and SVGAGI.

V and J are TRBV5-1 and TRBJ1-3; TRBD1 agrees at 8 bases. Per the germline V gene, CDR1 is SGHRS and CDR2 is YFSETQ. Trimming took 1 base from V and 2 from J; bases not matched to a gene: 8. This CDR3 is built from 17 residues. CDR3 DNA sequence: TGCGCCAGCAGCTTGTCTCCAGGGGGCATAACTGGAAACACCATATATTTT. It translates to CASSLSPGGITGNTIYF.

The chain has TRBV6-5 and TRBJ1-5, with a weak D call TRBD1 (5 bases). CDR3 size: 14 residues. CDR1 and CDR2 (germline): MNHEY, SVGAGI. V was clipped by 0 bases and J by 4 bases, with 7 bases between them. The CDR3 region has the DNA TGTGCCAGCAGTTACTCGAAGGGGAATCAGCCCCAGCATTTT. Translating gives CASSYSKGNQPQHF.

The V call is TRBV5-5, the J call TRBJ2-2; D perhaps matches TRBD1 (5 bases). CDR1 and CDR2 (germline): SGHKS, YYEKEE (reference sequence). V lost 0 bases and J 3 bases, leaving 12 bases between the germline ends. The CDR3 is 16 amino acids. The CDR3 loop reads CASSLGQLLYTGELFF. In nucleotides, the CDR3 is TGTGCCAGCAGCTTGGGACAGCTACTATACACCGGGGAGCTGTTTTTT.

The chain couples TRBV6-5 to TRBJ2-7, with D perhaps matching TRBD2 (6 bases). The germline V gene has CDR1 MNHEY and CDR2 SVGAGI. V was shortened by 5 bases and J by 4 bases, with 9 bases between the two germline ends. This CDR3 region has 12 residues. CDR3 sequence: CASSGRGYEQYF. For the CDR3, the DNA is TGTGCCAGCAGTGGACGGGGGTACGAGCAGTACTTC.

This chain's CDR3 is CASSREGASGELFF. In DNA, the CDR3 is TGTGCCAGCAGCCGGGAAGGGGCCTCCGGGGAGCTGTTTTTT. V gene TRBV11-3 combines with J gene TRBJ2-2; D assignment may be TRBD1 or TRBD2 (5 bases each). Trimming removed 5 bases from V and 6 bases from J, with 13 bases in between. CDR1 is SGHNT and CDR2 is YENEEA in the germline V gene. The CDR3 sequence is 14 residues long.

This chain links TRBV18 with TRBJ2-3, with 10 bases fitting TRBD2. Per germline, CDR1 KGHSH and CDR2 LQKENI. The CDR3 runs to 15 residues. Trimming removed 2 bases from V and 4 bases from J; junction bases left unmatched: 3. The CDR3 nucleotides are TGTGCCAGCTCACCAAAGCGGGGGGGAGCAGATACGCAGTATTTT. It is translated as CASSPKRGGADTQYF.